The clone carrying this TCR beta chain was counted between two and nine times. To make TCR beta libraries, researchers used iRepertoire HTBI primers and Arm-PCR of CDR3 regions. TCRdb reprocessed the multiplex PCR reads via MiXCR and lists one record per CDR3 protein. The repertoire has 420,000 or so distinct CDR3 sequences, 23% of them found once; the top ten carry roughly 30%. These data are taken from a study of regulatory T cells in long-lasting Graves disease. Regarding time point: persistent/refractory GD, antithyroid drugs over 5 years with positive TRAb. The TCR library was made from RNA extracted from PBMCs. Sequenced material: peripheral blood mononuclear cells (PBMCs), taken when the disease was refractory, from a patient treated with antithyroid drugs. The TCR sequence derives from a female donor with Graves disease.

The CDR3 region has the DNA TGCAGTGCTAGAGGGCCTAGCGGATACTCTGGGGCCAACGTCCTGACTTTC. Protein sequence: CSARGPSGYSGANVLTF. The V and J genes are TRBV20-1 and TRBJ2-6; 7 bases agree with TRBD2. The CDR3 totals 17 residues. The germline V gene encodes CDR1 DFQATT and CDR2 SNEGSKA (reference sequence). V dropped 1 base and J dropped 0; count of bases not matched to a gene: 6.